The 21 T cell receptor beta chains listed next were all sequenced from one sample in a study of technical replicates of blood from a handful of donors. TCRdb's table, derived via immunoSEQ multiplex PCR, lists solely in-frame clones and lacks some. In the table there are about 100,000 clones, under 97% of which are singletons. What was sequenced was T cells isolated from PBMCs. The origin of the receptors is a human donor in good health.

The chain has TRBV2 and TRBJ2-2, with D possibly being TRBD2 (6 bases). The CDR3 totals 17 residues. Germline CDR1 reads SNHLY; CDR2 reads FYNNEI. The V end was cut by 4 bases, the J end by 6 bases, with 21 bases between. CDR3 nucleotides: TGTGCCAGCAGTGTGGCCCCGGGACTCGGGGGTTCCGGGGAGCTGTTTTTT. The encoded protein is CASSVAPGLGGSGELFF. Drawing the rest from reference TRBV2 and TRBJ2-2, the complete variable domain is EPEVTQTPSHQVTQMGQEVILRCVPISNHLYFYWYRQILGQKVEFLVSFYNNEISEKSEIFDDQFSVERPDGSNFTLKIRSTKLEDSAMYFCASSVAPGLGGSGELFFGEGSRLTVL.

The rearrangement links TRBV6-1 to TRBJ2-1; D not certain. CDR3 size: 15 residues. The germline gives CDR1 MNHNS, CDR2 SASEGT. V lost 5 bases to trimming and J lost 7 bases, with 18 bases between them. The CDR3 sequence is CASSSPGVLVNEQFF. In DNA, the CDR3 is TGTGCCAGCAGTTCCCCTGGAGTTTTAGTTAATGAGCAGTTCTTC.

DNA of the CDR3: TGCGCCAGCAGCTTGGCTGGCGGGCGGGATACGCAGTATTTT. This sequence encodes CASSLAGGRDTQYF. J is TRBJ2-3 and V is TRBV5-1; D might be TRBD2 (5 bases). Between the trimmed V and J ends, which lost 0 bases and 6 bases, there was a span of 11 bases. The germline V gene has CDR1 SGHRS and CDR2 YFSETQ. The CDR3 has 14 amino acids.

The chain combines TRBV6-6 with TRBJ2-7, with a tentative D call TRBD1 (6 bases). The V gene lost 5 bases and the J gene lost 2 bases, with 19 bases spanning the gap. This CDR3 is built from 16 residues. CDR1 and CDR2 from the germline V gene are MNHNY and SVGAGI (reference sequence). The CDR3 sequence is CASSTPPDSNTYEQYF. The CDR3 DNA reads TGTGCCAGCAGTACCCCCCCGGACAGCAATACCTACGAGCAGTACTTC.

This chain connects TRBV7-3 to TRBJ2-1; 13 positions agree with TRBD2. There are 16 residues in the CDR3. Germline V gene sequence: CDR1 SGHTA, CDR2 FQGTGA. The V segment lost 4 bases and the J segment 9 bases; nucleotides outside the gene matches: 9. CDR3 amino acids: CASSWGLAGSEGEQFF. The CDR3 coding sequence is TGTGCCAGCAGCTGGGGACTAGCGGGGTCAGAGGGTGAGCAGTTCTTC. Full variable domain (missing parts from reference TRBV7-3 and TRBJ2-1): GAGVSQTPSNKVTEKGKYVELRCDPISGHTALYWYRQSLGQGPEFLIYFQGTGAADDSGLPNDRFFAVRPEGSVSTLKIQRTERGDSAVYLCASSWGLAGSEGEQFFGPGTRLTVL.

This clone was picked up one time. This CDR3 is CAWSVGRTSFNYGYTF. The DNA for the CDR3 is TGTGCCTGGAGTGTAGGCCGGACATCCTTCAACTATGGCTACACCTTC. The V call is TRBV30, the J call TRBJ1-2, with a possible D match to TRBD1 (5 bases). From germline, CDR1 is GTSNPN and CDR2 SVGIG (reference sequence). V was shortened by 0 bases and J by 2 bases, with 16 bases between the two germline ends. The length of the CDR3 is 16 residues.

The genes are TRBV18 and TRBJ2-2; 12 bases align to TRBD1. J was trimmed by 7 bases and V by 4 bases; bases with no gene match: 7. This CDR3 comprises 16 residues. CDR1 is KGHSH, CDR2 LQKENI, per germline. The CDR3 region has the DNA TGTGCCAGCTCACAGACCGGGACAGGGGGCTTCGGGGAGCTGTTTTTT. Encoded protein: CASSQTGTGGFGELFF.

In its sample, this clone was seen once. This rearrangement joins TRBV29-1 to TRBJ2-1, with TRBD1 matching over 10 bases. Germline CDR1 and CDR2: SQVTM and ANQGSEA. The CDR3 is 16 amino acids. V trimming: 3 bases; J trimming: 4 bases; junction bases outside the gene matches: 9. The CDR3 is CSVDDGQGGGYNEQFF. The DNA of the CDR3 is TGCAGCGTTGATGACGGACAGGGGGGGGGATACAATGAGCAGTTCTTC.

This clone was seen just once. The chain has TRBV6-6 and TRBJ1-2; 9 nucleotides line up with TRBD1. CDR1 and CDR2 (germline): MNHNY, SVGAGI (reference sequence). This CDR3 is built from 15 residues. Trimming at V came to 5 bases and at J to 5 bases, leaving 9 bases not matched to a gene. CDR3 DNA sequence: TGTGCCAGCAGTGAGAGGACAGGGGTTAGGTATGGCTACACCTTC. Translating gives CASSERTGVRYGYTF.

CDR3 DNA: TGTGCCAGCAGTGGGGGATTGGGACAGATAAACACCGGGGAGCTGTTTTTT. Encoded protein: CASSGGLGQINTGELFF. This chain uses TRBV25-1 with TRBJ2-2; 7 nucleotides align to TRBD1. The CDR3 loop spans 17 amino acids. Germline CDR1 and CDR2: MGHDK and SYGVNS. V shed 4 bases, J shed 2 bases, and the junction held 10 bases outside the gene matches.

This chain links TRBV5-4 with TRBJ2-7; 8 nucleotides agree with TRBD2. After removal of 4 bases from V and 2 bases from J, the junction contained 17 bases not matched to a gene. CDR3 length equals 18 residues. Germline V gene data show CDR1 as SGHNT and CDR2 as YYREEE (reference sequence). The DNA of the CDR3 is TGTGCCAGCAGCCCGTCACTAGTCGGGGGGGGTGGGACCTACGAGCAGTACTTC. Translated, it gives CASSPSLVGGGGTYEQYF.

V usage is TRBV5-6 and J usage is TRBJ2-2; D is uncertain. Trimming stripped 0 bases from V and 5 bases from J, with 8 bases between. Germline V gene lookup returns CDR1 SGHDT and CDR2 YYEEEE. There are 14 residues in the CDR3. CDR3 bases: TGTGCCAGCAGCTTGGTCCCCGGGACCGGGGAGCTGTTTTTT. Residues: CASSLVPGTGELFF.

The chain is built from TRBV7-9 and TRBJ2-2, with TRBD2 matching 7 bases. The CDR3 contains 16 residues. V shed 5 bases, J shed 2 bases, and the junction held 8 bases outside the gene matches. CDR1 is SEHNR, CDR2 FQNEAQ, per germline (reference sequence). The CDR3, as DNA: TGTGCCAGCAGCCTCCCCGGGACTATCAACACCGGGGAGCTGTTTTTT. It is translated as CASSLPGTINTGELFF.

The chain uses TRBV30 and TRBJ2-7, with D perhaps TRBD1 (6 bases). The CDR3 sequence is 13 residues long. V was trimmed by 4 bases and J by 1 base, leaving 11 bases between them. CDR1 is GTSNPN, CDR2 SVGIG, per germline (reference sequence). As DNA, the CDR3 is TGTGCCTGGACAGGGGTGGGATCCTACGAGCAGTACTTC. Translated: CAWTGVGSYEQYF.

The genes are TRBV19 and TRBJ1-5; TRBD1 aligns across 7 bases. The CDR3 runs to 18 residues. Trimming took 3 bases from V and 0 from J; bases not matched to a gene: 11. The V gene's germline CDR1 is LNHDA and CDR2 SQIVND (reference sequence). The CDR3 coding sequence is TGTGCCAGTAGTATCTCGACAGGGAGATATGATAGCAATCAGCCCCAGCATTTT. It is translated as CASSISTGRYDSNQPQHF.

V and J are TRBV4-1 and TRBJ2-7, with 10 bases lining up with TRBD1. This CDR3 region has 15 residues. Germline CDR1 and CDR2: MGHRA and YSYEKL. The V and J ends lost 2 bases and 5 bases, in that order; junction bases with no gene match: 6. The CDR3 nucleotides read TGCGCCAGCAGCCAACCCCGGGACAGGGGCCACGAGCAGTACTTC. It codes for CASSQPRDRGHEQYF.

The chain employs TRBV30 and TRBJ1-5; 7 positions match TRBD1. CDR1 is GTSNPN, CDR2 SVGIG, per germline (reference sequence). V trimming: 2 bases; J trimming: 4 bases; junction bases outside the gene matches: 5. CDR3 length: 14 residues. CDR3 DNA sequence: TGTGCCTGGAGTACGGGACAGCCAAATCAGCCCCAGCATTTT. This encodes CAWSTGQPNQPQHF.

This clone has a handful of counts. CDR3 in amino acids: CASSGMTGATEAFF. The CDR3 region has the DNA TGCGCCAGCAGCGGCATGACAGGGGCGACTGAAGCTTTCTTT. The chain combines TRBV5-1 with TRBJ1-1; TRBD1 aligns across 8 bases. Per the germline V gene, CDR1 is SGHRS and CDR2 is YFSETQ. The J segment lost 5 bases and the V segment lost 4 bases, leaving 7 bases of the junction unmatched. This CDR3 is 14 amino acids long.

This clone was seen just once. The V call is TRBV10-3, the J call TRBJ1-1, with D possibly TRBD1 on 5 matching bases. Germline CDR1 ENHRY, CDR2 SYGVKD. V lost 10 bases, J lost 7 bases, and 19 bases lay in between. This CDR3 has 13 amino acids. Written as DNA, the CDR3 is TGTGCCACCGGCCCGGTGGGGGGGTTTGAAGCTTTCTTT. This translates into CATGPVGGFEAFF.

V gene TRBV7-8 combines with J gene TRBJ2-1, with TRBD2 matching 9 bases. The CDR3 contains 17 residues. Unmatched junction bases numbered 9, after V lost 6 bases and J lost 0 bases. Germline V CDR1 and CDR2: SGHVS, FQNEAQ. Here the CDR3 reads CASRTWTSESSYNEQFF. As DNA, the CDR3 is TGTGCCAGCAGGACGTGGACTAGCGAGAGCTCCTACAATGAGCAGTTCTTC.

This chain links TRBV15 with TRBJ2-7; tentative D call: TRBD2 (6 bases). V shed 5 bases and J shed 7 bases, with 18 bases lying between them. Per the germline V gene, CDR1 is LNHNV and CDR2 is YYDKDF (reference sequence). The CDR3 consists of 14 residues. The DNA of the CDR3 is TGTGCCACCAGCCGCTCCGGCGGGGCTTGGGAGCAGTACTTC. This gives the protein CATSRSGGAWEQYF.